A selection of T cell receptor beta chains follows, all from one sample in a study of cytomegalovirus exposure and HLA in healthy donors. TCRdb keeps only in-frame clones here, not all; method: immunoSEQ multiplex PCR. Of around 210,000 clones in the sample, approximately 85% are singletons; the top ten hold roughly 0.26%. The sequencing input was PBMCs. The receptors were sampled from a girl aged 2 to 10 in good health and CMV-seronegative. Both conserved end residues are part of each CDR3. D genes are given only for firm matches. Clone size is given for some rows only: seen once, a few or many times, or a class if the clone is expanded.

CDR3 protein | CDR3 DNA | J gene | D gene | V gene | clone size
CASSLDLGPYTDTQYF | TGCGCCAGCAGCTTGGATTTGGGCCCTTACACAGATACGCAGTATTTT | TRBJ2-3 | - | TRBV5-1 | few
CASSFRGSSNQPQHF | TGTGCCAGCAGTTTCCGCGGAAGTAGCAATCAGCCCCAGCATTTT | TRBJ1-5 | - | TRBV27 | -
CASSYSAGVRNEQFF | TGTGCCAGCAGTTACTCAGCGGGAGTAAGGAATGAGCAGTTCTTC | TRBJ2-1 | TRBD2 | TRBV6-5 | -
CASSLAAGGGQPQHF | TGCGCCAGCAGCTTGGCCGCGGGGGGAGGTCAGCCCCAGCATTTT | TRBJ1-5 | - | TRBV5-1 | -
CASRRQGTNTGELFF | TGTGCCAGCAGGCGACAGGGGACGAACACCGGGGAGCTGTTTTTT | TRBJ2-2 | TRBD1 | TRBV6-5 | -
CASSYSLNSRTEAFF | TGTGCCAGCAGTTACTCTCTGAACAGTCGGACTGAAGCTTTCTTT | TRBJ1-1 | - | TRBV6-5 | once
CASSTVPGGQPQHF | TGTGCCAGTAGTACAGTTCCGGGAGGGCAGCCCCAGCATTTT | TRBJ1-5 | - | TRBV19 | -
CASSFTGIGYGYTF | TGTGCCAGTAGCTTTACAGGGATCGGCTATGGCTACACCTTC | TRBJ1-2 | - | TRBV19 | once
CASSSRDRRTEAFF | TGCGCCAGCAGCTCCCGGGACAGGAGGACTGAAGCTTTCTTT | TRBJ1-1 | TRBD1 | TRBV5-1 | -
CASSRYDRVEQYF | TGTGCCAGCAGTCGGTATGATCGGGTCGAGCAGTACTTC | TRBJ2-7 | - | TRBV2 | -
CASGLWGGNTEAFF | TGCGCCAGCGGCCTGTGGGGGGGGAACACTGAAGCTTTCTTT | TRBJ1-1 | - | TRBV5-1 | -
CASGAGQGAFDEQYF | TGTGCTAGTGGTGCCGGACAGGGGGCATTCGACGAGCAGTACTTC | TRBJ2-7 | TRBD1 | TRBV12-5 | -
CASRRGRTGSYAAKNIQYF | TGTGCCAGCAGGAGGGGACGGACAGGGTCGTACGCGGCCAAAAACATTCAGTACTTC | TRBJ2-4 | TRBD1 | TRBV2 | -
CASSVAGEQYF | TGTGCCAGCAGCGTAGCCGGCGAGCAGTACTTC | TRBJ2-7 | - | TRBV9 | -
CSLSNQETQYF | TGCAGTCTTAGCAACCAAGAGACCCAGTACTTC | TRBJ2-5 | - | TRBV20-1 | -
CASSLEGPFYGYTF | TGTGCCAGCAGCTTGGAGGGGCCCTTCTATGGCTACACCTTC | TRBJ1-2 | - | TRBV5-4 | -
CASSVGASSSFTGELFF | TGTGCCAGCAGCGTAGGCGCGTCTAGCTCGTTCACCGGGGAGCTGTTTTTT | TRBJ2-2 | - | TRBV9 | -
CASSLNPGTPYNEQFF | TGTGCCAGCAGCTTGAACCCCGGGACTCCCTACAATGAGCAGTTCTTC | TRBJ2-1 | - | TRBV5-6 | -
CASSALGQPYGYTF | TGTGCCAGCAGTGCCCTCGGACAGCCATATGGCTACACCTTC | TRBJ1-2 | - | TRBV6-1 | -
CASSDGWSTYYEQYF | TGTGCCAGCAGTGATGGATGGAGTACCTACTACGAGCAGTACTTC | TRBJ2-7 | - | TRBV6-1 | few
CASSYYGLTENIQYF | TGTGCCAGCAGTTACTACGGACTAACCGAAAACATTCAGTACTTC | TRBJ2-4 | - | TRBV6-6 | -
CASSPAGGLGEQYF | TGTGCCAGCAGCCCCGCGGGGGGCCTTGGGGAGCAGTACTTC | TRBJ2-5 | TRBD2 | TRBV11-1 | -